The 7 T cell receptor beta chains below come from one sample, sequenced in a study of beta chain features in type 1 diabetes. Sequenced material consisted of expressed TCRB transcripts (all of the isolated RNA was reverse transcribed). Libraries were prepared by immunoSEQ multiplex PCR; TCRdb keeps only in-frame clonotypes and omits some of them. The sample includes around 430,000 clones, around 28% of them seen just once. Sequences were obtained from naive CD4+ T cells from blood. The receptor source for this set is a young man in good health.

This chain links TRBV14 with TRBJ2-5; D not certain. Germline V gene data show CDR1 as SGHDN and CDR2 as FVKESK. The CDR3 is 14 residues long. The V gene lost 0 bases and the J gene lost 2 bases, with 7 bases spanning the gap. In nucleotides, the CDR3 is TGTGCCAGCAGCCAAGAGAGGATTCAAGAGACCCAGTACTTC. It encodes CASSQERIQETQYF.

This clone came up a few times. V is TRBV7-9 and J is TRBJ2-3; unclear D gene. The germline V gene encodes CDR1 SEHNR and CDR2 FQNEAQ (reference sequence). Trimming removed 3 bases at V and 1 base at J, with 11 bases between. This CDR3 spans 15 amino acids. In nucleotides, the CDR3 is TGTGCCAGCAGCTTCGGACCTGGGCGCACAGATACGCAGTATTTT. This encodes CASSFGPGRTDTQYF.

Comments on this clone: Other DNA sequences of this sample code for an identical CDR3. The V call is TRBV20-1, the J call TRBJ2-7; no reliable D call. Germline V gene lookup returns CDR1 DFQATT and CDR2 SNEGSKA (reference sequence). This CDR3 comprises 11 residues. Between the trimmed V and J ends, which lost 1 base and 3 bases, there was a span of 4 bases. CDR3 protein: CSARASYEQYF. CDR3 sequence (DNA): TGCAGTGCTAGAGCAAGCTACGAGCAGTACTTC.

This clone was seen a handful of times. This chain links TRBV6-6 with TRBJ2-3; D is unresolved. CDR3 length: 11 amino acids. Trimming shortened V by 6 bases and J by 7 bases, and 8 bases separated the two germline ends. The germline gives CDR1 MNHNY, CDR2 SVGAGI (reference sequence). This chain's CDR3 is CASSPSNTQYF. CDR3 nucleotide sequence: TGTGCCAGCAGCCCCTCCAATACGCAGTATTTT.

V usage is TRBV25-1 and J usage is TRBJ2-6; no clear D gene. This CDR3 is 16 amino acids long. Per germline, CDR1 MGHDK and CDR2 SYGVNS. With 1 base removed from V and 0 bases from J, the gap between germline ends came to 7 bases. The CDR3 loop reads CASSEFGSSGANVLTF. The CDR3 DNA reads TGTGCCAGCAGTGAATTTGGCTCCTCTGGGGCCAACGTCCTGACTTTC.

This rearrangement joins TRBV11-1 to TRBJ1-1; 7 nucleotides line up with TRBD1. The CDR3 has 14 residues. V dropped 5 bases and J dropped 5; count of bases not matched to a gene: 8. The germline V gene encodes CDR1 SGHAT and CDR2 FQDESV (reference sequence). CDR3 bases: TGTGCCAGCAGCCCTACTACAGGGGTGACTGAAGCTTTCTTT. Translation gives CASSPTTGVTEAFF.

The chain is built from TRBV9 and TRBJ2-5; 9 bases map to TRBD1. CDR1 and CDR2 from the germline V gene are SGDLS and YYNGEE. This CDR3 has 13 residues. Germline trimming cut 4 bases from V and 7 bases from J; bases unmatched to any gene: 5. CDR3 DNA sequence: TGTGCCAGCAGCTTTGACAGGGGGATGACCCAGTACTTC. It translates to CASSFDRGMTQYF.